This T cell receptor beta chain was identified during a study of cytomegalovirus exposure and HLA in healthy donors. The CDR3 spans 15 residues. Germline values: CDR1 SNHLY, CDR2 FYNNEI. V trimming: 7 bases; J trimming: 0 bases; junction bases outside the gene matches: 7. Both 60 Vbeta primers and 13 Jbeta primers went into the PCR. Sequencing used immunoSEQ multiplex PCR; TCRdb keeps in-frame clones, though not all of them. This sample has some 140,000 clones, with approximately 69% found just once. Specimen: PBMCs. This receptor was identified in a man younger than 45 in good health and CMV-seronegative. This chain connects TRBV2 to TRBJ2-3; TRBD1 agrees at 7 bases. The CDR3 nucleotides read TGTGCCAGCAACGCAGGGGGTGCTAGCACAGATACGCAGTATTTT. It is translated as CASNAGGASTDTQYF.